What follows are 26 T cell receptor beta chains derived from one specimen sequenced in a study of T cells in localized non-small cell lung cancer. The table came from immunoSEQ multiplex PCR; TCRdb's copy has only in-frame clones and leaves some out. The table includes about 51,000 clones, about 76% detected once. Sample: peripheral blood mononuclear cells, taken before any cancer treatment. The receptors shown here come from a man between 35 and 75 years old with stage III lung adenocarcinoma.

This chain joins TRBV6-5 and TRBJ2-5, with 8 bases that match TRBD2. Germline-derived CDR1 and CDR2 are MNHEY and SVGAGI. The CDR3 is 15 residues long. Germline trimming cut 6 bases from V and 2 bases from J; bases unmatched to any gene: 8. The CDR3 loop reads CASRIGGLAQETQYF. CDR3 nucleotide sequence: TGTGCCAGCAGGATCGGAGGACTAGCTCAAGAGACCCAGTACTTC.

The chain is built from TRBV10-3 and TRBJ1-2; D is unclear. Germline-derived CDR1 and CDR2 are ENHRY and SYGVKD. V gave up 8 bases and J gave up 5 bases, with 18 bases separating them. The CDR3 runs to 14 residues. The CDR3 loop reads CAISLRTEKYGYTF. DNA for the CDR3: TGTGCCATCTCTCTTCGGACGGAAAAGTATGGCTACACCTTC.

The chain couples TRBV10-1 to TRBJ2-1; tentatively, D is TRBD2 (6 bases). The V gene lost 3 bases and the J gene lost 5 bases, with 11 bases spanning the gap. This CDR3 spans 14 amino acids. CDR1 is WNHNN and CDR2 is SYGVQD in the germline V gene (reference sequence). The CDR3 loop is CASSDRGAHNEQFF. The CDR3 bases are TGCGCCAGCAGTGATCGCGGGGCCCACAATGAGCAGTTCTTC.

This clone has just a few counts. The J gene is TRBJ1-1, the V gene TRBV7-9, with D tentatively TRBD1 (5 bases). Germline V gives CDR1 SEHNR, CDR2 FQNEAQ (reference sequence). Trimming pared 6 bases from V and 1 base from J, leaving 15 bases between. CDR3 length equals 15 residues. This chain's CDR3 is CASSYTGVSNTEAFF. DNA of the CDR3: TGTGCCAGCAGTTATACGGGGGTATCGAACACTGAAGCTTTCTTT. Using reference TRBV7-9 and TRBJ1-1 for the parts outside the CDR3, the full variable domain is DTGVSQNPRHKITKRGQNVTFRCDPISEHNRLYWYRQTLGQGPEFLTYFQNEAQLEKSRLLSDRFSAERPKGSFSTLEIQRTEQGDSAMYLCASSYTGVSNTEAFFGQGTRLTVV.

CDR3 bases: TGTGCCAGCAGCTTGGGGGGTAGCGGGGGCCAAGAGACCCAGTACTTC. It yields the protein CASSLGGSGGQETQYF. J is TRBJ2-5 and V is TRBV5-4; 9 positions agree with TRBD2. The CDR3 runs 16 residues. Unmatched junction bases numbered 4, after V lost 0 bases and J lost 1 base. Looked up from germline, CDR1 is SGHNT and CDR2 is YYREEE (reference sequence). Full variable domain (rest looked up from reference TRBV5-4 and TRBJ2-5): ETGVTQSPTHLIKTRGQQVTLRCSSQSGHNTVSWYQQALGQGPQFIFQYYREEENGRGNFPPRFSGLQFPNYSSELNVNALELDDSALYLCASSLGGSGGQETQYFGPGTRLLVL.

This clone was observed a handful of times. V usage is TRBV6-5 and J usage is TRBJ1-1; D might be TRBD1 (6 bases). CDR1 is MNHEY and CDR2 is SVGAGI in the germline V gene. This CDR3 is 13 amino acids long. Trimming pared 6 bases from V and 4 bases from J, leaving 12 bases between. The CDR3 loop is CASSPQQGTEAFF. CDR3 coding DNA: TGTGCCAGCAGCCCGCAACAGGGCACTGAAGCTTTCTTT.

This sequence joins TRBV30 and TRBJ2-2; 7 positions match TRBD1. The CDR3 consists of 17 residues. Trimming at V came to 2 bases and at J to 0 bases, leaving 9 bases not matched to a gene. Germline V CDR1 and CDR2: GTSNPN, SVGIG (reference sequence). CDR3 bases: TGTGCCTGGAGTTTGTTCGGGCAGGGGGCGAACACCGGGGAGCTGTTTTTT. This codes for CAWSLFGQGANTGELFF.

Notes on this clone: This specimen includes other DNA sequences encoding the same CDR3. The rearrangement links TRBV5-1 to TRBJ2-5; D not resolved. V shed 4 bases and J shed 2 bases, with 9 bases lying between them. Germline CDR1 reads SGHRS; CDR2 reads YFSETQ. This CDR3 has 13 residues. CDR3 coding DNA: TGCGCCAGCAGCCCCGGAGCTCAAGAGACCCAGTACTTC. Translation gives CASSPGAQETQYF.

This chain joins TRBV10-2 and TRBJ2-2; D is ambiguous. CDR1 and CDR2 (germline): WSHSY, SAAADI. V lost 5 bases, J lost 7 bases, and 8 bases lay in between. The CDR3 has 12 amino acids. CDR3 loop: CASSWASGELFF. The CDR3 region has the DNA TGCGCCAGCAGTTGGGCGAGCGGGGAGCTGTTTTTT.

This sequence joins TRBV5-6 and TRBJ2-7; 7 bases align to TRBD1. CDR1 SGHDT and CDR2 YYEEEE come from the germline V gene. J gave up 5 bases and V 0 bases, and 5 bases lay outside the gene matches. This CDR3 contains 14 residues. CDR3 nucleotide sequence: TGTGCCAGCAGCTTGGGTCTAGGGGGCCACGAGCAGTACTTC. The encoded protein is CASSLGLGGHEQYF.

The chain combines TRBV11-3 with TRBJ1-4, with D unclear. The ends were cut back, 4 bases at V and 2 bases at J, with 14 bases in the middle. CDR1 and CDR2 (germline): SGHNT, YENEEA. The CDR3 totals 16 residues. DNA for the CDR3: TGTGCCAGCAGCTCGCTCGACCGGACGACTAATGAAAAACTGTTTTTT. Translated, it gives CASSSLDRTTNEKLFF.

This clone was seen a single time. The chain recombines TRBV7-2 with TRBJ2-1; D is perhaps TRBD1 or TRBD2 (5 bases each). The CDR3 has 14 residues. Germline-derived CDR1 and CDR2 are SGHTA and FQGNSA. Trimming removed 1 base at V and 8 bases at J, with 12 bases between. The CDR3 is CASSLEWGSDEQFF. The DNA for the CDR3 is TGTGCCAGCAGCTTAGAATGGGGGAGCGATGAGCAGTTCTTC.

The chain has TRBV27 and TRBJ2-3; D possibly corresponds to TRBD1 (6 bases). Trimming removed 4 bases from V and 4 bases from J, with 12 bases in between. Germline CDR1 MNHEY, CDR2 SMNVEV (reference sequence). This CDR3 contains 14 residues. This CDR3 is CASSSPRQADTQYF. As DNA, the CDR3 is TGTGCCAGCAGTTCTCCACGACAGGCAGATACGCAGTATTTT.

About this clone itself: Other DNA sequences of this sample code for an identical CDR3. V and J are TRBV30 and TRBJ2-4, with D tentatively TRBD1 (5 bases). The V gene lost 1 base and the J gene lost 0 bases, with 16 bases spanning the gap. This CDR3 is built from 17 residues. CDR1 is GTSNPN, CDR2 SVGIG, per germline (reference sequence). In nucleotides, the CDR3 is TGTGCCTGGAGTGAAGGACACAGACTGCTAGCCAAAAACATTCAGTACTTC. This gives the protein CAWSEGHRLLAKNIQYF.

The chain has TRBV6-5 and TRBJ1-1; D is undetermined. The germline CDR1 and CDR2 sequences are MNHEY and SVGAGI. Trimming took 0 bases from V and 3 from J, leaving 14 bases between them. The CDR3 runs to 16 residues. CDR3 sequence (DNA): TGTGCCAGCAGTTACTCGAGAGGCTTAAAGGACACTGAAGCTTTCTTT. Its translation: CASSYSRGLKDTEAFF.

This clone was seen once. V usage is TRBV6-1 and J usage is TRBJ2-5, with 9 bases fitting TRBD2. Germline V gene data show CDR1 as MNHNS and CDR2 as SASEGT. The CDR3 extends over 16 amino acids. V dropped 0 bases and J dropped 2; count of bases not matched to a gene: 4. CDR3 in amino acids: CASSEAQRGAQETQYF. DNA for the CDR3: TGTGCCAGCAGTGAAGCGCAGCGGGGGGCGCAAGAGACCCAGTACTTC.

This clone was observed a few times. This chain uses TRBV6-5 with TRBJ2-7, with 7 positions matching TRBD2. The CDR3 sequence is 13 residues long. Germline CDR1 is MNHEY and CDR2 is SVGAGI. The trim removed 6 bases at V and 4 bases at J, leaving 6 bases unmatched. The CDR3 nucleotides read TGTGCCAGCAGGACCAGCGGGGTTTACGAGCAGTACTTC. Its translation is CASRTSGVYEQYF.

This clone has a count of ten or more. This sequence joins TRBV6-5 and TRBJ2-7, with D unresolved. In germline, CDR1 is MNHEY, CDR2 SVGAGI. CDR3 length: 14 residues. Trimming shortened V by 5 bases and J by 3 bases, and 14 bases separated the two germline ends. CDR3 loop: CASSPRAGYYEQYF. As DNA, the CDR3 is TGTGCCAGCAGTCCGCGCGCAGGCTACTACGAGCAGTACTTC.

The V call is TRBV29-1, the J call TRBJ2-7; D not resolved. The V and J ends lost 4 bases and 3 bases respectively, with 16 bases between them. The CDR3 sequence is 14 residues long. CDR1 is SQVTM, CDR2 ANQGSEA, per germline. CDR3: CSVGMGRSLYEQYF. In DNA form, the CDR3 reads TGCAGCGTTGGGATGGGCCGTTCCCTCTACGAGCAGTACTTC.

In DNA, the CDR3 is TGTGCCAGCAGCTTAGCAGGGTACTATGGCTACACCTTC. Its protein product is CASSLAGYYGYTF. The chain links TRBV7-6 to TRBJ1-2; D unclear. This CDR3 comprises 13 residues. Germline values: CDR1 SGHVS, CDR2 FNYEAQ. V was pared by 0 bases and J by 3 bases, with 5 bases between.

The chain carries TRBV19 and TRBJ2-1; tentatively, D is TRBD2 (6 bases). The CDR3 has 14 residues. CDR1 LNHDA and CDR2 SQIVND come from the germline V gene (reference sequence). V gave up 4 bases and J gave up 7 bases, with 14 bases separating them. The CDR3, as DNA: TGTGCCAGTAGTAGTGGACAAGGGAGGAATGAGCAGTTCTTC. It codes for CASSSGQGRNEQFF.

CDR3 in DNA: TGTGCCAGCAGTGAGGGGGGCGACACCGGGGAGCTGTTTTTT. It codes for CASSEGGDTGELFF. The chain carries TRBV2 and TRBJ2-2; D possibly uses TRBD1 or TRBD2 (6 bases each). Trimming left V 3 bases short and J 3 bases short, with 8 bases between. Germline CDR1 reads SNHLY; CDR2 reads FYNNEI. This CDR3 has 14 residues.

This clone was observed a handful of times. The J gene is TRBJ2-5, the V gene TRBV6-1; TRBD2 agrees at 12 bases. The germline CDR1 and CDR2 sequences are MNHNS and SASEGT. CDR3 size: 16 residues. Unmatched junction bases numbered 4, after V lost 0 bases and J lost 5 bases. The CDR3, as DNA: TGTGCCAGCAGTGAAGCGGGACTAGCGGGTTTGGAGACCCAGTACTTC. Protein: CASSEAGLAGLETQYF.

This chain uses TRBV16 with TRBJ2-7; perhaps TRBD2 as D (7 bases). The CDR3 covers 13 residues. Germline-derived CDR1 and CDR2 are KGHSY and FQNENV. Trimming removed 0 bases from V and 9 bases from J, with 12 bases in between. CDR3 protein: CASSQSPAGAQYF. The CDR3 nucleotides are TGTGCCAGCAGCCAATCCCCCGCGGGGGCGCAGTACTTC.

The chain carries TRBV19 and TRBJ2-3; TRBD2 is a possible D gene (6 bases). This CDR3 has 13 residues. Germline V CDR1 and CDR2: LNHDA, SQIVND (reference sequence). Deletions cut 6 bases from V and 3 bases from J, with 10 bases between. This CDR3 is CASRVTRTDTQYF. The CDR3 DNA follows: TGTGCCAGTAGGGTGACTAGGACAGATACGCAGTATTTT.

V gene TRBV6-6 combines with J gene TRBJ2-5, with 7 nucleotides matching TRBD2. The V gene's germline CDR1 is MNHNY and CDR2 SVGAGI (reference sequence). After removal of 5 bases from V and 5 bases from J, the junction contained 8 bases not matched to a gene. The CDR3 contains 14 residues. Here the CDR3 reads CASSLPGGGETQYF. DNA for the CDR3: TGTGCCAGCAGTCTCCCCGGGGGAGGGGAGACCCAGTACTTC.